This passage covers 25 T cell receptor beta chains from one sample sequenced in a study of cytomegalovirus exposure and HLA in healthy donors. In the PCR, 60 Vbeta and 13 Jbeta primers were used. Clones were read by immunoSEQ multiplex PCR, and TCRdb kept only the in-frame ones, dropping some. Of 95,000 to 100,000 clones listed, around 74% were seen once; the top ten hold about 1.9%. The sequenced material came from PBMCs. The receptors come from a woman aged 35 to 49 in good health and CMV-seronegative.

The chain uses TRBV6-5 and TRBJ2-1; TRBD2 aligns across 8 bases. The CDR3 is 14 amino acids. Germline loops: CDR1 MNHEY, CDR2 SVGAGI. Unmatched junction bases numbered 10, after V lost 7 bases and J lost 8 bases. CDR3 residues: CASKVGTRRDEQFF. In DNA, the CDR3 is TGTGCCAGCAAGGTGGGGACTAGACGCGATGAGCAGTTCTTC.

The rearrangement uses TRBV18 and TRBJ2-7; possible D gene TRBD2, 6 bases. V gave up 3 bases and J gave up 2 bases, with 14 bases separating them. The germline V gene has CDR1 KGHSH and CDR2 LQKENI. The CDR3 is 15 amino acids. CDR3 in DNA: TGTGCCAGCTCACCGGCCGGGCTAGCGACCTACGAGCAGTACTTC. Translated, it gives CASSPAGLATYEQYF.

V gene TRBV7-6 combines with J gene TRBJ2-1; 16 bases match TRBD2. The germline V gene encodes CDR1 SGHVS and CDR2 FNYEAQ. Trimming took 5 bases from V and 5 from J; bases not matched to a gene: 3. This CDR3 has 16 residues. CDR3 DNA: TGTGCCAGCAGCGATGGGACTAGCGGGGGGGACAATGAGCAGTTCTTC. Its translation: CASSDGTSGGDNEQFF.

The gene calls are TRBV4-1 and TRBJ1-5, with a possible D match to TRBD1 (6 bases). The germline V gene encodes CDR1 MGHRA and CDR2 YSYEKL. The CDR3 totals 15 residues. V dropped 2 bases and J dropped 5 bases, with 13 bases sitting between them. CDR3: CASSQPRDIHQPQHF. The CDR3 DNA is TGCGCCAGCAGCCAACCACGGGACATTCATCAGCCCCAGCATTTT.

The chain uses TRBV5-1 and TRBJ1-1; 7 bases line up with TRBD1. This CDR3 region has 13 residues. Trimming took 5 bases from V and 4 from J; bases not matched to a gene: 5. Germline V gene sequence: CDR1 SGHRS, CDR2 YFSETQ. The CDR3 loop reads CASSEQGSTEAFF. CDR3 bases: TGCGCCAGCAGTGAACAGGGGAGCACTGAAGCTTTCTTT.

This clone was seen only a few times. The chain has TRBV27 and TRBJ2-1, with D possibly TRBD1 on 6 matching bases. CDR1 MNHEY and CDR2 SMNVEV come from the germline V gene (reference sequence). The CDR3 totals 13 residues. The V end lost 8 bases, the J end lost 0 bases, and 8 bases lay between the germline ends. CDR3 sequence (DNA): TGTGCCAGCGGACAGAGCTCCTACAATGAGCAGTTCTTC. The encoded protein is CASGQSSYNEQFF.

The gene calls are TRBV19 and TRBJ2-2; 11 bases map to TRBD2. In germline, CDR1 is LNHDA, CDR2 SQIVND (reference sequence). V lost 4 bases and J lost 7; bases outside the gene matches: 5. The CDR3 runs to 15 residues. The CDR3 region has the DNA TGTGCCAGTAGTAATAGCGGGAGGGGCCTCGGGGAGCTGTTTTTT. This encodes CASSNSGRGLGELFF.

This sequence joins TRBV6-1 and TRBJ2-7; perhaps TRBD2 as D (5 bases). The length of the CDR3 is 15 residues. The ends were cut back, 2 bases at V and 1 base at J, with 12 bases in the middle. CDR1 MNHNS and CDR2 SASEGT come from the germline V gene. CDR3 sequence (DNA): TGTGCCAGCAGTGAAACGAGGGCCGTATCCTACGAGCAGTACTTC. Amino acids: CASSETRAVSYEQYF.

The chain joins TRBV29-1 to TRBJ1-1, with a possible D match to TRBD1 (5 bases). The CDR3 covers 11 residues. Germline V CDR1 and CDR2: SQVTM, ANQGSEA. V lost 3 bases, J lost 7 bases, and 9 bases lay in between. The CDR3 bases are TGCAGCGTTGAGGCGGGGGGTGAAGCTTTCTTT. Protein sequence: CSVEAGGEAFF.

This chain uses TRBV19 with TRBJ1-3; possible D gene TRBD1, 6 bases. V lost 4 bases and J lost 2, with 12 bases in between. Germline lookup yields CDR1 LNHDA and CDR2 SQIVND (reference sequence). The CDR3 totals 15 residues. The CDR3 coding sequence is TGTGCCAGTAGTAAAACCCGGACAGCTGGAAACACCATATATTTT. This gives the protein CASSKTRTAGNTIYF.

The rearrangement uses TRBV10-1 and TRBJ2-5, with D uncertain. The V end was cut by 1 base, the J end by 5 bases, with 8 bases between. CDR1 is WNHNN, CDR2 SYGVQD, per germline (reference sequence). The CDR3 spans 13 residues. The CDR3 protein is CASSEWLGETQYF. CDR3 bases: TGCGCCAGCAGTGAGTGGCTCGGGGAGACCCAGTACTTC.

The V gene is TRBV27, the J gene TRBJ2-1; D ambiguous. Germline CDR1 is MNHEY and CDR2 is SMNVEV (reference sequence). CDR3 size: 12 residues. With 6 bases removed from V and 9 bases from J, the gap between germline ends came to 12 bases. CDR3 sequence (DNA): TGTGCCAGCAGCCGGTCCCCGGGTGAGCAGTTCTTC. Protein sequence: CASSRSPGEQFF.

J is TRBJ1-6 and V is TRBV28; D not resolved. This CDR3 contains 15 residues. With 5 bases removed from V and 0 bases from J, the gap between germline ends came to 8 bases. Looked up from germline, CDR1 is MDHEN and CDR2 is SYDVKM. The CDR3 bases are TGTGCCAGCAGTCCCGTGAGCTCCTATAATTCACCCCTCCACTTT. It is translated as CASSPVSSYNSPLHF.

The V call is TRBV4-1, the J call TRBJ2-1; maybe TRBD2 (6 bases). The germline gives CDR1 MGHRA, CDR2 YSYEKL. V lost 0 bases to trimming and J lost 10 bases, with 13 bases between them. The CDR3 contains 14 residues. CDR3 DNA sequence: TGCGCCAGCAGCCAAGAAATTCCGGGAGTGGAGCAGTTCTTC. Protein: CASSQEIPGVEQFF.

This chain connects TRBV9 to TRBJ2-1, with a weak D call TRBD1 (6 bases). The CDR3 spans 13 residues. Germline V gene data show CDR1 as SGDLS and CDR2 as YYNGEE. V lost 2 bases and J 8 bases, leaving 11 bases between the germline ends. The CDR3 region is CASSVWDTDEQFF. In nucleotides, the CDR3 is TGTGCCAGCAGCGTGTGGGACACCGATGAGCAGTTCTTC.

This chain links TRBV4-2 with TRBJ1-2; D is unresolved. Germline CDR1 LGHNA, CDR2 YNFKEQ. This CDR3 spans 14 amino acids. V shed 0 bases and J shed 4 bases, with 9 bases lying between them. Here the CDR3 reads CASSQDGGSYGYTF. The CDR3 coding sequence is TGTGCCAGCAGCCAAGACGGCGGCTCCTATGGCTACACCTTC.

The V gene is TRBV5-4, the J gene TRBJ2-5, with TRBD2 matching 12 bases. Unmatched junction bases numbered 1, after V lost 3 bases and J lost 4 bases. The germline gives CDR1 SGHNT, CDR2 YYREEE (reference sequence). The CDR3 is 14 amino acids. CDR3 loop: CASSSGLAGETQYF. For the CDR3, the DNA is TGTGCCAGCAGCTCGGGACTAGCGGGAGAGACCCAGTACTTC. The full variable domain, with the rest looked up from reference TRBV5-4 and TRBJ2-5, is ETGVTQSPTHLIKTRGQQVTLRCSSQSGHNTVSWYQQALGQGPQFIFQYYREEENGRGNFPPRFSGLQFPNYSSELNVNALELDDSALYLCASSSGLAGETQYFGPGTRLLVL.

This clone has just a few counts. The V and J genes are TRBV9 and TRBJ1-6; tentatively, D is TRBD1 (5 bases). From germline, CDR1 is SGDLS and CDR2 YYNGEE. The CDR3 is 13 amino acids. The ends were cut back, 0 bases at V and 9 bases at J, with 7 bases in the middle. Here the CDR3 reads CASSVAGGSPLHF. In DNA form, the CDR3 reads TGTGCCAGCAGCGTAGCGGGGGGTTCACCCCTCCACTTT.

CDR3 DNA sequence: TGTGCCACCAGCAGAGATCAGGACAGGGGAGTAGTCTACGAGCAGTACTTC. As protein: CATSRDQDRGVVYEQYF. The V gene is TRBV15, the J gene TRBJ2-7; the match to TRBD1 covers 9 bases. J was trimmed by 3 bases and V by 0 bases; bases with no gene match: 9. CDR1 is LNHNV, CDR2 YYDKDF, per germline (reference sequence). This CDR3 has 17 residues.

A few counts support this clone. The rearrangement joins TRBV7-2 to TRBJ2-3; D gene uncertain. V lost 5 bases and J lost 6, with 12 bases in between. Germline V CDR1 and CDR2: SGHTA, FQGNSA. The CDR3 has 13 amino acids. The CDR3 is CASSPDFADTQYF. In DNA, the CDR3 is TGTGCCAGCAGCCCTGATTTCGCGGATACGCAGTATTTT.

This chain joins TRBV7-3 and TRBJ2-2; TRBD2 is a possible D gene (5 bases). The ends were cut back, 2 bases at V and 3 bases at J, with 13 bases in the middle. Germline CDR1 reads SGHTA; CDR2 reads FQGTGA. The length of the CDR3 is 16 residues. CDR3 in amino acids: CASSLHPSSDTGELFF. DNA of the CDR3: TGTGCCAGCAGCTTACACCCTAGCAGCGACACCGGGGAGCTGTTTTTT. Full variable domain (remainder filled in from reference TRBV7-3 and TRBJ2-2): GAGVSQTPSNKVTEKGKYVELRCDPISGHTALYWYRQSLGQGPEFLIYFQGTGAADDSGLPNDRFFAVRPEGSVSTLKIQRTERGDSAVYLCASSLHPSSDTGELFFGEGSRLTVL.

CDR3 amino acids: CASSLRDRASDTQYF. CDR3 nucleotide sequence: TGTGCCAGCAGTCTCCGGGACAGGGCCTCCGATACGCAGTATTTT. This chain uses TRBV27 with TRBJ2-3; 9 positions agree with TRBD1. V lost 5 bases, J lost 6 bases, and 9 bases stayed unmatched. This CDR3 has 15 residues. Looked up from germline, CDR1 is MNHEY and CDR2 is SMNVEV (reference sequence).

This clone has a single count. This chain joins TRBV27 and TRBJ2-2; TRBD1 matches at 10 bases. Germline V gives CDR1 MNHEY, CDR2 SMNVEV (reference sequence). The J segment lost 0 bases and the V segment lost 4 bases, leaving 5 bases of the junction unmatched. CDR3 length: 17 residues. The DNA for the CDR3 is TGTGCCAGCAGTTCCAGGACAGGGGGGGCGAACACCGGGGAGCTGTTTTTT. It specifies CASSSRTGGANTGELFF.

As concerns this clone: One end of the junction does not line up with germline, which may come from a read error. This sequence joins TRBV7-9 and TRBJ2-7, with 7 bases matching TRBD1. The CDR3 sequence is 13 residues long. Germline V CDR1 and CDR2: SEHNR, FQNEAQ (reference sequence). Here the CDR3 reads CSSSSRTGYEQYF. In DNA, the CDR3 is TGTTCCAGCAGCTCCCGGACAGGCTACGAGCAGTACTTC.

This clone showed up just a few times. The rearrangement joins TRBV7-8 to TRBJ2-7; TRBD1 agrees at 9 bases. Trimming removed 5 bases from V and 2 bases from J; junction bases left unmatched: 7. Germline values: CDR1 SGHVS, CDR2 FQNEAQ. The CDR3 has 15 amino acids. The CDR3, as DNA: TGTGCCAGCAGCCCGGGGACAGGGTGGACCTACGAGCAGTACTTC. Its translation: CASSPGTGWTYEQYF.